Listed below are T cell receptor beta chains from one sample, sequenced in a study of control samples from healthy donors and cancer patients. Profiled with immunoSEQ multiplex PCR; TCRdb holds only in-frame clones, not every one. The sample consists of roughly 130,000 clones, 85% to 95% of them appearing once. Sequencing used blood. The receptors here all came from a man younger than 35 in good health. The CDR3 runs from the conserved cysteine through the conserved F or W.

v_gene	j_gene	len	CDR3aa
TRBV5-1	TRBJ1-4	14	CASSSQGTGEKLFF
TRBV30	TRBJ2-7	13	CAWSLGTGLGQYF
TRBV27	TRBJ1-5	15	CASSMGTDSNQPQHF
TRBV5-1	TRBJ1-1	14	CASSLWGPDTEAFF
TRBV7-9	TRBJ2-3	12	CASSLLADTQYF
TRBV6-6	TRBJ2-2	14	CASTRTGYTGELFF
TRBV3-1/TRBV3-2	TRBJ1-2	14	CASSQARVPYGYTF
TRBV7-3	TRBJ2-1	16	CASSLLPGQAYNEQFF
TRBV7-3	TRBJ2-1	16	CASSFSGGANYNEQFF
TRBV4-2	TRBJ2-5	15	CASSQGPGLQETQYF
TRBV7-6	TRBJ2-7	14	CASSAIAGTYEQYF